The rows below give T cell receptor beta chains drawn from one sample of a study of T cells in Graves' hyperthyroidism and ophthalmopathy. A single record per CDR3 protein comes from TCRdb applying MiXCR to the multiplex PCR reads. The table lists hundreds of thousands of distinct CDR3 sequences, about 14% of them singletons, with around 12% in the top ten. Sequenced material: blood. The origin of the receptors is a woman between 50 and 59 years old with Graves' ophthalmopathy. The CDR3 runs from the conserved cysteine through the conserved F or W. A D gene is named only where the DNA matches it firmly. The size of a clone is reported for some rows only, either as once, few or many, or as a class for expanded clones.

J: TRBJ1-5; D: NA; size: many; V: TRBV6-1; DNA: TGTGCCAGCAGTGAACGCTACAATCAGCCCCAGCATTTT; CDR3: CASSERYNQPQHF
J: TRBJ2-3; D: NA; size: many; V: TRBV5-1; DNA: TGCGCCAGCAGCGGGTTTGGCACAGATACGCAGTATTTT; CDR3: CASSGFGTDTQYF
J: TRBJ1-3; D: NA; size: NA; V: TRBV6-5; DNA: TGTGCCAGCAGTTACGGCGCAGTCTCTGGAAACACCATATATTTT; CDR3: CASSYGAVSGNTIYF
J: TRBJ2-6; D: NA; size: NA; V: TRBV6-1; DNA: TGTGCCAGCAGTGGGACAGTAGTTGCCAACGTCCTGACTTTC; CDR3: CASSGTVVANVLTF
J: TRBJ1-2; D: NA; size: many; V: TRBV5-8; DNA: TGTGCCAGCAGTAACCTCCTTCCGGGACCCTATCATGGCTACACCTTC; CDR3: CASSNLLPGPYHGYTF
J: TRBJ2-1; D: NA; size: many; V: TRBV11-3; DNA: TGTGCCAGCAGCTTAGACGCTGTAAATGAGCAGTTCTTC; CDR3: CASSLDAVNEQFF
J: TRBJ1-3; D: NA; size: NA; V: TRBV9; DNA: TGTGCCAGCAGCGTAACCGACGGCCACTCTGGAAACACCATATATTTT; CDR3: CASSVTDGHSGNTIYF
J: TRBJ1-1; D: NA; size: many; V: TRBV11-2; DNA: TGTGCCAGCAGCTCGAGCAGGGTGATGGTTGAAGCTTTCTTT; CDR3: CASSSSRVMVEAFF
J: TRBJ1-5; D: NA; size: few; V: TRBV20-1; DNA: TGCAGTGCTAGGAAGGACACTAGCAATCAGCCCCAGCATTTT; CDR3: CSARKDTSNQPQHF
J: TRBJ2-7; D: NA; size: many; V: TRBV5-4; DNA: TGTGCCAGCAGCTTGATGCAGGGGAGCCACGAGCAGTACTTC; CDR3: CASSLMQGSHEQYF
J: TRBJ2-4; D: NA; size: few; V: TRBV29-1; DNA: TGCAGCGTTGAAGATCGTGGCAGGGTTTATTTGTTACCCAAAAACATTCAGTACTTC; CDR3: CSVEDRGRVYLLPKNIQYF
J: TRBJ2-7; D: NA; size: many; V: TRBV20-1; DNA: TGCAGTGCTAGAGATGAGGCTAGCGAGGGGCAGTACTTC; CDR3: CSARDEASEGQYF
J: TRBJ2-1; D: TRBD2; size: many; V: TRBV24-1; DNA: TGTGCCACCAGTGCGAGCGGGAGGGCTCGGATCCAGGAAGGGTACAATGAGCAGTTCTTC; CDR3: CATSASGRARIQEGYNEQFF
J: TRBJ2-3; D: NA; size: NA; V: TRBV6-1; DNA: TGTGCCAGCACCCAAGGGTATGGGGGGAGCACAGATACGCAGTATTTT; CDR3: CASTQGYGGSTDTQYF
J: TRBJ1-1; D: TRBD1; size: many; V: TRBV6-1; DNA: TGTGCCAGCAGACAGGGGGCGAGGACTGAAGCTTTCTTT; CDR3: CASRQGARTEAFF
J: TRBJ2-3; D: NA; size: many; V: TRBV5-4; DNA: TGTGCCAGCAGCGCACCGGGAGCAGATACGCAGTATTTT; CDR3: CASSAPGADTQYF
J: TRBJ2-1; D: NA; size: NA; V: TRBV12-3/TRBV12-4; DNA: TGTGCCAGCAGTTTAGCCTCTAGATACAATGAGCAGTTCTTC; CDR3: CASSLASRYNEQFF
J: TRBJ1-5; D: NA; size: many; V: TRBV28; DNA: TGTGCCAGTAGCACAGGCGGATATAGCAATCAGCCCCAGCATTTT; CDR3: CASSTGGYSNQPQHF
J: TRBJ2-7; D: NA; size: few; V: TRBV19; DNA: TGTGCCACCCGCAGCCGGGACACGAGCTCCTACGAGCAGTACTTC; CDR3: CATRSRDTSSYEQYF
J: TRBJ1-2; D: NA; size: NA; V: TRBV12-3/TRBV12-4; DNA: TGTGCCAGCAGTTTAGCGCTAAATGTCCTAGGACTCTATGGCTACACCTTC; CDR3: CASSLALNVLGLYGYTF
J: TRBJ2-1; D: TRBD2; size: many; V: TRBV6-1; DNA: TGTGCCAGCAGCGGACTAGCGGGAGGCCGTAGGAATGAGCAGTTCTTC; CDR3: CASSGLAGGRRNEQFF
J: TRBJ2-1; D: TRBD2; size: NA; V: TRBV12-3/TRBV12-4; DNA: TGTGCCAGCAGGAAAGGGACTAGCCGTAAGGGGCTCAATGAGCAGTTCTTC; CDR3: CASRKGTSRKGLNEQFF
J: TRBJ1-1; D: NA; size: few; V: TRBV5-8; DNA: TGTGCCAGCAGCTTGACGGGTTCGTGGGGGGGCGATGCTTTCTTT; CDR3: CASSLTGSWGGDAFF
J: TRBJ2-5; D: NA; size: many; V: TRBV20-1; DNA: TGCAGTGCAAAATTATTGCGCAGACAAGAGACCCAGTACTTC; CDR3: CSAKLLRRQETQYF
J: TRBJ2-1; D: NA; size: many; V: TRBV11-3; DNA: TGTGCCAGCAGCTTAGATCGGGGGTACAATGAGCAGTTCTTC; CDR3: CASSLDRGYNEQFF
J: TRBJ2-3; D: TRBD2; size: NA; V: TRBV6-1; DNA: TGTGCCAGCAGTGAACTCCTAGCGGGACCCACAGATACGCAGTATTTT; CDR3: CASSELLAGPTDTQYF
J: TRBJ2-7; D: NA; size: many; V: TRBV9; DNA: TGTGCCAGCAGCCAAGGGCAGGGGGGATACGAGCAGTACTTC; CDR3: CASSQGQGGYEQYF
J: TRBJ2-5; D: TRBD2; size: many; V: TRBV7-9; DNA: TGTGCCAGCAGTAGGACTAGCGGGACACAAGAGACCCAGTACTTC; CDR3: CASSRTSGTQETQYF
J: TRBJ2-5; D: NA; size: many; V: TRBV29-1; DNA: TGCAGCGTTGAAGATCGGGGTTTTGTGGAGACCCAGTACTTC; CDR3: CSVEDRGFVETQYF
J: TRBJ2-1; D: NA; size: many; V: TRBV12-5; DNA: TGTGCTAGTGGTTCCGCTAGCGAGAATGAGCAGTTCTTC; CDR3: CASGSASENEQFF
J: TRBJ1-3; D: NA; size: few; V: TRBV3-1; DNA: TGTGCCAGCAGCCGCCGGAGAGAGGGGTATGGAAACACCATATATTTT; CDR3: CASSRRREGYGNTIYF
J: TRBJ2-5; D: NA; size: many; V: TRBV20-1; DNA: TGCAGTGCTGGTCAAGGGGGCCAAGAGACCCAGTACTTC; CDR3: CSAGQGGQETQYF
J: TRBJ2-1; D: TRBD2; size: few; V: TRBV3-1; DNA: TGTGCCAGCAGCCAAGAGACTAGCGGGAGTATCTACAATGAGCAGTTCTTC; CDR3: CASSQETSGSIYNEQFF
J: TRBJ2-7; D: TRBD1; size: few; V: TRBV12-5; DNA: TGTGCTAGTGGTTCGAATACCGGGACAGGGTTTTTAAGTATCTACGAGCAGTACTTC; CDR3: CASGSNTGTGFLSIYEQYF
J: TRBJ2-3; D: TRBD2; size: NA; V: TRBV27; DNA: TGTGCCAGCAGTCCGGGACTAGCGCCAGATACGCAGTATTTT; CDR3: CASSPGLAPDTQYF
J: TRBJ2-1; D: NA; size: many; V: TRBV7-2; DNA: TGTGCCAGCAGCGCGGGTTCAGATACTGAGCAGTTCTTC; CDR3: CASSAGSDTEQFF
J: TRBJ2-5; D: NA; size: few; V: TRBV4-1; DNA: TGCGCCAGCAGCCTCAGGCCCCCTCCAGGGGAGACCCAGTACTTC; CDR3: CASSLRPPPGETQYF
J: TRBJ2-1; D: TRBD2; size: NA; V: TRBV7-9; DNA: TGTGCCAGCAGCTTAGGGGGACTAGCGGACTCCTACAATGAGCAGTTCTTC; CDR3: CASSLGGLADSYNEQFF
J: TRBJ2-3; D: NA; size: many; V: TRBV20-1; DNA: TGCAGTGCTAGTGGCGGGATCGGCGTTAGCACAGATACGCAGTATTTT; CDR3: CSASGGIGVSTDTQYF
J: TRBJ2-3; D: NA; size: many; V: TRBV7-3; DNA: TGTGCCAGCCGGAGCGGAAGTAGCACAGATACGCAGTATTTT; CDR3: CASRSGSSTDTQYF
J: TRBJ2-5; D: NA; size: few; V: TRBV6-1; DNA: TGTGCCAGCAGTCGGGGAGGGGGGTTTGAGACCCAGTACTTC; CDR3: CASSRGGGFETQYF
J: TRBJ2-7; D: TRBD2; size: NA; V: TRBV28; DNA: TGTGCCAGCAGTTTCGGTACGGGACTAGCGGGAGTCGAGCAGTACTTC; CDR3: CASSFGTGLAGVEQYF
J: TRBJ1-3; D: TRBD1; size: few; V: TRBV20-1; DNA: TGCAGTGCAAAGGACAGGACAACAAACACCATATATTTT; CDR3: CSAKDRTTNTIYF
J: TRBJ2-1; D: TRBD2; size: many; V: TRBV20-1; DNA: TGCAGTGCTACGACTAGCGGGAGAGTCTACAATGAGCAGTTCTTC; CDR3: CSATTSGRVYNEQFF
J: TRBJ1-1; D: NA; size: many; V: TRBV3-1; DNA: TGTGCCAGCAGCCAAGATGGGGGCAGGGGTGCTGAAGCTTTCTTT; CDR3: CASSQDGGRGAEAFF
J: TRBJ2-7; D: TRBD1; size: many; V: TRBV18; DNA: TGTGCCAGCTCACCAGGGACAGGGTTCGAGCAGTACTTC; CDR3: CASSPGTGFEQYF
J: TRBJ2-7; D: TRBD2; size: many; V: TRBV12-3/TRBV12-4; DNA: TGTGCCAGCAGTGCTCCCGGGACTAGGTATGGCGAGCAGTACTTC; CDR3: CASSAPGTRYGEQYF
J: TRBJ2-2; D: NA; size: NA; V: TRBV10-3; DNA: TGTGCCATCAGCGCCATTGTAGCGAGTCTCACCGGGGAGCTGTTTTTT; CDR3: CAISAIVASLTGELFF
J: TRBJ2-2; D: NA; size: many; V: TRBV7-7; DNA: TGTGCTAGCAGCCGATCCTTGAACACCGGGGAGCTGTTTTTT; CDR3: CASSRSLNTGELFF
J: TRBJ2-1; D: NA; size: many; V: TRBV24-1; DNA: TGTGCCACCGCTAGCTCCTACAATGAGCAGTTCTTC; CDR3: CATASSYNEQFF